This T cell receptor beta chain is from a study of blood T cell repertoires in COVID-19. Study-wide context: Italy, Spain and the United States were the sources of the convalescent and acute COVID-19 samples.

V was clipped by 3 bases and J by 5 bases; unmatched bases: 14. Germline V gene lookup returns CDR1 MDHEN and CDR2 SYDVKM. CDR3 size: 17 residues. TCRdb's copy holds only in-frame clones and misses some; the assay was immunoSEQ multiplex PCR. Among around 300,000 clones listed, roughly 87% were seen once. Adults between roughly 18 and 90 years of age took part from fewer than 30 US areas. Cohort assignment relied on participant-reported clinical history. J is TRBJ1-1 and V is TRBV28; 8 bases agree with TRBD1. The sequencing sample was made of PBMCs or T cells enriched from blood (not recorded which). This clonotype was obtained from a woman between 35 and 50 years old who had recovered from COVID-19. CDR3 loop: CASSFSGLGQGATEAFF. DNA of the CDR3: TGTGCCAGCAGTTTCTCGGGCCTGGGGCAGGGGGCGACTGAAGCTTTCTTT.